This T cell receptor beta chain was documented in a study of blood T cell repertoires in COVID-19. Participants spanned ages roughly 18 to 90 years and resided in fewer than 30 US areas. Each exposed participant met a COVID-19 case in the 2 weeks preceding study entry. The CDR3 extends over 16 amino acids. CDR1 and CDR2 from the germline V gene are KGHDR and SFDVKD. Trimming pared 9 bases from V and 0 bases from J, leaving 16 bases between. The authors' processing: Estimation of nucleated cell counts was performed using reference gene primer amplification. The protocol was immunoSEQ multiplex PCR, while the TCRdb copy is restricted to in-frame clones and leaves out a portion. That table is the source of V, J and clone size, and D and trimming were worked out from the DNA. The table includes 350,000 to 500,000 clones, approximately 91% detected once.

This receptor was taken from a woman aged 18-29 years who had been exposed to COVID-19. The sample consisted of PBMCs or T cells enriched from blood (not recorded which). The J gene is TRBJ1-4, the V gene TRBV24-1; maybe TRBD1 (5 bases). The CDR3 loop reads CATPYRQRSTNEKLFF. CDR3 coding DNA: TGTGCCACCCCGTATCGACAGCGCTCAACTAATGAAAAACTGTTTTTT.